The 25 T cell receptor beta chains given below trace back to one sample, sequenced in a study of T cells in Graves' hyperthyroidism and ophthalmopathy. The TCR beta CDR3 regions underwent amplification using RNA transcripts as the source. The HTBI primer set drove a first-round RT-PCR of the TCR CDR3. One entry per CDR3 protein, called by TCRdb with MiXCR from the multiplex PCR reads. This table has 450,000 to 700,000 distinct CDR3 sequences, more than 45% appearing once. The source material was peripheral blood or thyroid tissue (not recorded which). Receptors originate from an adult woman with Graves' disease, either hyperthyroidism or ophthalmopathy (not recorded which).

This clonotype was recorded at least ten times. The J gene is TRBJ1-1, the V gene TRBV7-9; D is undetermined. Germline CDR1 is SEHNR and CDR2 is FQNEAQ (reference sequence). The V gene lost 3 bases and the J gene lost 3 bases, with 14 bases spanning the gap. This CDR3 comprises 15 residues. The CDR3: CASSLVKGADTEAFF. The DNA of the CDR3 is TGTGCCAGCAGCTTGGTAAAGGGCGCGGACACTGAAGCTTTCTTT.

The chain recombines TRBV7-9 with TRBJ1-1; possible D gene TRBD1, 6 bases. V was shortened by 5 bases and J by 4 bases, with 11 bases between the two germline ends. The CDR3 is 13 residues long. CDR1 is SEHNR and CDR2 is FQNEAQ in the germline V gene (reference sequence). CDR3 sequence (DNA): TGTGCCAGCAGCCCGGACAGTCTCACTGAAGCTTTCTTT. It codes for CASSPDSLTEAFF.

This clonotype appeared once. The chain couples TRBV29-1 to TRBJ1-5; D gene ambiguous. With 8 bases removed from V and 4 bases from J, the gap between germline ends came to 21 bases. CDR1 and CDR2 from the germline V gene are SQVTM and ANQGSEA. The CDR3 runs to 15 residues. The CDR3 DNA reads TGCAGCTCTCACCCTGCCAGGAGAGGGAATCAGCCCCAGCATTTT. Its translation is CSSHPARRGNQPQHF.

This clonotype was found many times. The genes are TRBV11-3 and TRBJ2-2; 9 positions match TRBD2. Losses at the gene ends were 5 bases for V and 6 bases for J; bases not matched to a gene: 10. Germline V gene sequence: CDR1 SGHNT, CDR2 YENEEA. The length of the CDR3 is 16 residues. This CDR3 reads CASSPGGLAEAGELFF. The CDR3 DNA sequence: TGTGCCAGCAGCCCCGGGGGACTAGCTGAGGCCGGGGAGCTGTTTTTT.

This clonotype was recorded a few times. The chain employs TRBV2 and TRBJ1-5; D is unresolved. The V gene lost 7 bases and the J gene lost 2 bases, with 9 bases spanning the gap. Germline V gene lookup returns CDR1 SNHLY and CDR2 FYNNEI. The CDR3 totals 13 residues. This chain's CDR3 is CASTWDGNQPQHF. As DNA, the CDR3 is TGTGCCAGCACTTGGGATGGCAATCAGCCCCAGCATTTT.

This rearrangement joins TRBV7-6 to TRBJ1-1; tentative D call: TRBD1 (6 bases). V gave up 2 bases and J gave up 10 bases, with 11 bases separating them. CDR1 is SGHVS and CDR2 is FNYEAQ in the germline V gene. The CDR3 covers 12 residues. The CDR3 loop reads CASSLWGARAFF. The CDR3, as DNA: TGTGCCAGCAGCTTATGGGGGGCGCGAGCTTTCTTT.

This CDR3 is CASSGTDALNYGYTF. The CDR3 DNA follows: TGCGCCAGCAGTGGGACTGACGCACTAAACTATGGCTACACCTTC. V gene TRBV10-2 combines with J gene TRBJ1-2; D is ambiguous. The CDR3 has 15 amino acids. Germline V gene data show CDR1 as WSHSY and CDR2 as SAAADI. The ends were cut back, 4 bases at V and 2 bases at J, with 14 bases in the middle.

The chain recombines TRBV9 with TRBJ2-7, with D possibly TRBD2 on 7 matching bases. This CDR3 contains 13 residues. CDR1 and CDR2 from the germline V gene are SGDLS and YYNGEE. V lost 0 bases, J lost 5 bases, and 9 bases lay in between. CDR3 protein: CASSVGGGHEQYF. CDR3 DNA sequence: TGTGCCAGCAGCGTAGGGGGGGGCCACGAGCAGTACTTC.

This clonotype was observed a few times. This chain connects TRBV18 to TRBJ2-5; perhaps TRBD1 as D (5 bases). The CDR3 is 13 amino acids. Trimming stripped 3 bases from V and 5 bases from J, with 10 bases between. Germline CDR1 reads KGHSH; CDR2 reads LQKENI. This CDR3 is CASSPGRAETQYF. The CDR3 nucleotides are TGTGCCAGCTCACCTGGCAGGGCGGAGACCCAGTACTTC.

This clonotype has ten or more counts. The chain employs TRBV11-2 and TRBJ1-4, with a weak D call TRBD1 (5 bases). CDR3 length: 15 residues. CDR1 SGHAT and CDR2 FQNNGV come from the germline V gene. Trimming removed 5 bases from V and 8 bases from J, with 18 bases in between. DNA of the CDR3: TGTGCCAGCAGCCTCTTCGGGTCCGAGGGGGAAAAACTGTTTTTT. As protein: CASSLFGSEGEKLFF.

V and J are TRBV27 and TRBJ2-2; TRBD2 aligns across 11 bases. The CDR3 length is 15 residues. V lost 5 bases to trimming and J lost 7 bases; unmatched junction nucleotides: 6. CDR1 MNHEY and CDR2 SMNVEV come from the germline V gene (reference sequence). This CDR3 reads CASSPGTSGGGELFF. CDR3 nucleotides: TGTGCCAGCAGTCCAGGGACTAGCGGTGGCGGGGAGCTGTTTTTT.

This clonotype was seen many times. The rearrangement uses TRBV6-5 and TRBJ2-5; 10 nucleotides match TRBD1. Trimming cost V 6 bases and J 7 bases; bases outside gene matches: 8. This CDR3 has 14 residues. CDR1 and CDR2 (germline): MNHEY, SVGAGI. CDR3 residues: CASRQPGQGLTQYF. In nucleotides, the CDR3 is TGTGCCAGCAGGCAACCGGGACAGGGGTTGACCCAGTACTTC.

V usage is TRBV7-3 and J usage is TRBJ2-2, with 10 bases fitting TRBD2. Germline CDR1 reads SGHTA; CDR2 reads FQGTGA. The length of the CDR3 is 17 residues. V lost 1 base and J lost 7; bases outside the gene matches: 9. The CDR3 sequence: CASSLNPSGSVGGELFF. In DNA form, the CDR3 reads TGTGCCAGCAGCTTAAATCCTAGCGGGAGTGTCGGCGGGGAGCTGTTTTTT. The whole variable domain, filled in from reference TRBV7-3 and TRBJ2-2, reads GAGVSQTPSNKVTEKGKYVELRCDPISGHTALYWYRQSLGQGPEFLIYFQGTGAADDSGLPNDRFFAVRPEGSVSTLKIQRTERGDSAVYLCASSLNPSGSVGGELFFGEGSRLTVL.

This chain joins TRBV7-3 and TRBJ1-1, with D perhaps matching TRBD1 (5 bases). This CDR3 is 18 amino acids long. From germline, CDR1 is SGHTA and CDR2 FQGTGA. V lost 5 bases and J lost 7, with 29 bases in between. The CDR3: CASSPRRDLSGTLNEAFF. CDR3 in DNA: TGTGCCAGCAGCCCACGGAGGGACCTGTCCGGGACTCTAAATGAAGCTTTCTTT.

This rearrangement joins TRBV2 to TRBJ1-3; D unresolved. Germline CDR1 is SNHLY and CDR2 is FYNNEI. The CDR3 extends over 12 amino acids. The V and J ends lost 6 bases and 8 bases respectively, with 11 bases between them. This CDR3 reads CASSLDLYTIYF. CDR3 nucleotides: TGTGCCAGCAGCTTGGATCTATACACCATATATTTT.

On this clonotype itself: A read error may produce the germline difference seen at one junction end. The V and J genes are TRBV7-3 and TRBJ1-5; 9 bases fit TRBD1. Germline loops: CDR1 SGHTA, CDR2 FQGTGA. The CDR3 extends over 17 amino acids. Here the CDR3 DNA reads TGTGCCAGCAGCTTGGCGTCGGGACAGGGACCTGAGCAGCCCCGGCATTTT. Protein sequence: CASSLASGQGPEQPRHF. The variable domain in full, completed from reference TRBV7-3 and TRBJ1-5, reads GAGVSQTPSNKVTEKGKYVELRCDPISGHTALYWYRQSLGQGPEFLIYFQGTGAADDSGLPNDRFFAVRPEGSVSTLKIQRTERGDSAVYLCASSLASGQGPEQPRHFGDGTRLSIL.

The rearrangement uses TRBV7-2 and TRBJ2-5, with TRBD2 identical over 8 bases. The CDR3 totals 16 residues. CDR1 is SGHTA and CDR2 is FQGNSA in the germline V gene. With 1 base clipped from V and 5 bases from J, the junction kept 9 bases outside the gene matches. Here the CDR3 reads CASSLGSSGVGETQYF. The CDR3 DNA reads TGTGCCAGCAGCTTAGGGAGTAGCGGGGTTGGGGAGACCCAGTACTTC.

CDR3 coding DNA: TGTGCCAGCAGCCCAGGTAGTCAAGAGACCCAGTACTTC. Translation gives CASSPGSQETQYF. This chain links TRBV7-9 with TRBJ2-5; D ambiguous. Germline V CDR1 and CDR2: SEHNR, FQNEAQ (reference sequence). This CDR3 is built from 13 residues. The V and J ends lost 5 bases and 2 bases respectively, with 9 bases between them. The variable domain in full, completed from reference TRBV7-9 and TRBJ2-5, reads DTGVSQNPRHKITKRGQNVTFRCDPISEHNRLYWYRQTLGQGPEFLTYFQNEAQLEKSRLLSDRFSAERPKGSFSTLEIQRTEQGDSAMYLCASSPGSQETQYFGPGTRLLVL.

In its sample, this clonotype was seen many times. The chain carries TRBV20-1 and TRBJ1-5; no definite D call. Trimming took 0 bases from V and 7 from J, leaving 13 bases between them. The CDR3 runs 14 residues. Germline V gene data show CDR1 as DFQATT and CDR2 as SNEGSKA (reference sequence). This chain's CDR3 is CSARDLWGDQPQHF. The CDR3 coding sequence is TGCAGTGCTAGAGATTTGTGGGGAGACCAGCCCCAGCATTTT.

Comment on this clonotype: The junction and the germline gene differ at one end; a read error may be behind it. The chain links TRBV19 to TRBJ2-6; possibly TRBD1 for D (6 bases). CDR3 size: 12 residues. Germline V CDR1 and CDR2: LNHDA, SQIVND (reference sequence). This chain's CDR3 is CASSPRGRAEAF. The CDR3 DNA is TGTGCCAGTAGTCCCAGGGGTCGGGCTGAAGCTTTC. Variable domain in full (rest from reference TRBV19 and TRBJ2-6): DGGITQSPKYLFRKEGQNVTLSCEQNLNHDAMYWYRQDPGQGLRLIYYSQIVNDFQKGDIAEGYSVSREKKESFPLTVTSAQKNPTAFYLCASSPRGRAEAFGAGSRLTVL.

This clonotype was detected a few times. The chain joins TRBV2 to TRBJ2-3; maybe TRBD2 (5 bases). The CDR3 runs to 14 residues. V was cut by 7 bases and J by 0 bases, with 11 bases left in between. Germline V lookup: CDR1 SNHLY, CDR2 FYNNEI. The CDR3 reads CASIRLASTDTQYF. As DNA, the CDR3 is TGTGCCAGCATCCGTCTAGCTAGCACAGATACGCAGTATTTT. The variable domain in full, completed from reference TRBV2 and TRBJ2-3, reads EPEVTQTPSHQVTQMGQEVILRCVPISNHLYFYWYRQILGQKVEFLVSFYNNEISEKSEIFDDQFSVERPDGSNFTLKIRSTKLEDSAMYFCASIRLASTDTQYFGPGTRLTVL.

The chain is built from TRBV20-1 and TRBJ2-5, with 14 bases matching TRBD2. This CDR3 has 16 residues. The V segment lost 6 bases and the J segment 1 base; nucleotides outside the gene matches: 7. From germline, CDR1 is DFQATT and CDR2 SNEGSKA (reference sequence). CDR3 region: CSALGTSGSVQETQYF. CDR3 coding DNA: TGCAGTGCCCTTGGGACTAGCGGGAGCGTCCAAGAGACCCAGTACTTC.

The chain joins TRBV5-1 to TRBJ2-1, with D perhaps matching TRBD1 or TRBD2 (5 bases each). The CDR3 is made up of 14 amino acids. V was pared by 4 bases and J by 10 bases, with 18 bases between. Germline V CDR1 and CDR2: SGHRS, YFSETQ. DNA for the CDR3: TGCGCCAGCAGCACCGGGACCGGAACGTTGGAGCAGTTCTTC. It is translated as CASSTGTGTLEQFF. Using reference TRBV5-1 and TRBJ2-1 for the parts outside the CDR3, the full variable domain is KAGVTQTPRYLIKTRGQQVTLSCSPISGHRSVSWYQQTPGQGLQFLFEYFSETQRNKGNFPGRFSGRQFSNSRSEMNVSTLELGDSALYLCASSTGTGTLEQFFGPGTRLTVL.

V and J are TRBV15 and TRBJ2-5; no clear D gene. The length of the CDR3 is 15 residues. Trimming shortened V by 1 base and J by 1 base, and 10 bases separated the two germline ends. CDR1 LNHNV and CDR2 YYDKDF come from the germline V gene (reference sequence). As DNA, the CDR3 is TGTGCCACCAGCAGAGGGGCCTCACCCCAAGAGACCCAGTACTTC. This gives the protein CATSRGASPQETQYF.

This sequence joins TRBV7-9 and TRBJ1-5, with a weak D call TRBD1 (5 bases). Trimming cost V 2 bases and J 14 bases, with 22 bases left between them. This CDR3 spans 15 amino acids. Germline CDR1 and CDR2: SEHNR and FQNEAQ (reference sequence). Here the CDR3 reads CASSLTPGLVAHEHF. CDR3 nucleotides: TGTGCCAGCAGCTTAACACCGGGACTAGTTGCCCATGAGCATTTT.